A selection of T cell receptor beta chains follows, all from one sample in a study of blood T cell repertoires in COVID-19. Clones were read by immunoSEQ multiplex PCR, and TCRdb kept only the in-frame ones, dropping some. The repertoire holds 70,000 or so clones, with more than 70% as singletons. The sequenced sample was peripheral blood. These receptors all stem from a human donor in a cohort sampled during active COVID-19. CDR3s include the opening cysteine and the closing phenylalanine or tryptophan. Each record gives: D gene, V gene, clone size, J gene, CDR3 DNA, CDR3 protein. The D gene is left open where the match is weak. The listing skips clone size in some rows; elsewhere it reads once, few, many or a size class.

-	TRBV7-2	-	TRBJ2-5	TGTGCCAGCAGCCGCGGGACCCAAGAGACCCAGTACTTC	CASSRGTQETQYF
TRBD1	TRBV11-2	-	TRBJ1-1	TGTGCCAGCAGCCCGGCGCAGGGGGCGAGGACTGAAGCTTTCTTT	CASSPAQGARTEAFF
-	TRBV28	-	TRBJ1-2	TGTGCCAGCAGTAGAACCGCAACAGGGATCTATGGCTACACCTTC	CASSRTATGIYGYTF
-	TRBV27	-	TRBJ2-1	TGTGCCAGCCGGTTACCTCGGGGGAGTGGGGATGAGCAGTTCTTC	CASRLPRGSGDEQFF
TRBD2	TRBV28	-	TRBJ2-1	TGTGCCAGCAGCCTTAAGACTAGCGGGAGGTCGGGGTCACGGTACTATCACAATGAGCAGTTCTTC	CASSLKTSGRSGSRYYHNEQFF
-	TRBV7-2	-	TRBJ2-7	TGTGCCAGCAGCTTGTCCGAGTGGAGGGCGGACGAGCAGTACTTC	CASSLSEWRADEQYF
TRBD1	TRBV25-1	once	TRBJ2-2	TGTGCCAGCAGTGCCCCCGGGACAGGGAACACCGGGGAGCTGTTTTTT	CASSAPGTGNTGELFF
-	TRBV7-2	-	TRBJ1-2	TGTGCCAGCAGCTTACGACATAACTATGGCTACACCTTC	CASSLRHNYGYTF
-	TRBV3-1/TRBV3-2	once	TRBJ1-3	TGTGCCAGCAGCCCCGGGGTATCTGGAAACACCATATATTTT	CASSPGVSGNTIYF
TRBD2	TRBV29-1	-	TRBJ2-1	TGCAGCGTTGCCGGGACTAGCGGGAGTGGTGGGGATGAGCAGTTCTTC	CSVAGTSGSGGDEQFF
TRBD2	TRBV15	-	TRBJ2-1	TGTGCCACCAGCACGTACTACCCGGGACTAGCGGGAGCTTACAATGAGCAGTTCTTC	CATSTYYPGLAGAYNEQFF
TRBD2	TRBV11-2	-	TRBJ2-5	TGTGCCAGCAGCTTCAGCGGGAACAGACAAGAGACCCAGTACTTC	CASSFSGNRQETQYF
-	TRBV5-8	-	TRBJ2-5	TGTGCCAGCAGCACAAGAGAGACCCAGTACTTC	CASSTRETQYF
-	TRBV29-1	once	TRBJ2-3	TGCAGCGTTTGGGCAGGCTACACAGATACGCAGTATTTT	CSVWAGYTDTQYF
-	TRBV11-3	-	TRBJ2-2	TGTGCCAGCAGCTTTCTGGGAGGGAACACCGGGGAGCTGTTTTTT	CASSFLGGNTGELFF
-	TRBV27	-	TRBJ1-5	TGTGCCAGCAGTCCAACTGCACCGTCAGGGGCCAATCAGCCCCAGCATTTT	CASSPTAPSGANQPQHF
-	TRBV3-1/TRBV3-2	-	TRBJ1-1	TGTGCCAGCTCGAGTAAGTCCGAAGCTTTCTTT	CASSSKSEAFF
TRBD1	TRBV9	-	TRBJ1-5	TGTGCCAGCAGCGTAGGGGACAGGGGTAAGCCCCAGCATTTT	CASSVGDRGKPQHF
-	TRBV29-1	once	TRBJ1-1	TGCAGCGTTGAACTTGGAGGGCGGACTGAAGCTTTCTTT	CSVELGGRTEAFF
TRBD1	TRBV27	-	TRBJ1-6	TGTGCCAGCAGCTGGGACAGGGGAGATTCACCCCTCCACTTT	CASSWDRGDSPLHF
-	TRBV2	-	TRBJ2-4	TGTGCCAGCAGTGAAGAAGGCGGGATAGGGCCAATAGCCAAAAACATTCAGTACTTC	CASSEEGGIGPIAKNIQYF
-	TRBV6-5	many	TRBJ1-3	TGTGCCAGCAGAACAAACAGGGCCTCTGGAAACACCATATATTTT	CASRTNRASGNTIYF
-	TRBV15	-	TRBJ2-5	TGTGCCACCAGCAGAGGACAGCTACAAGAGACCCAGTACTTC	CATSRGQLQETQYF
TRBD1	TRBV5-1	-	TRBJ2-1	TGCGCCAGCAGCTGGACAGGGTCCCATGAGCAGTTCTTC	CASSWTGSHEQFF